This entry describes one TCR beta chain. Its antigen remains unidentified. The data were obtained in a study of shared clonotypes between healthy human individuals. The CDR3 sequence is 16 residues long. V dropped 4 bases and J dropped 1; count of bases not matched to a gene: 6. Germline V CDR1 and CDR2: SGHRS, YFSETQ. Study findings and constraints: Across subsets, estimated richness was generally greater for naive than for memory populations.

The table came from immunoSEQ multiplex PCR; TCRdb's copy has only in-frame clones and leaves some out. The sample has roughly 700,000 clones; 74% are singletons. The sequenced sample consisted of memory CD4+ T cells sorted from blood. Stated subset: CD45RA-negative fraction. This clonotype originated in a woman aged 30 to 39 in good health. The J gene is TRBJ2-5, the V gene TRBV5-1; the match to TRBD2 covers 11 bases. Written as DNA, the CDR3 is TGCGCCAGCAGCGGCATGGGGACTAGCGGCCAAGAGACCCAGTACTTC. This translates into CASSGMGTSGQETQYF.